This T cell receptor beta chain derives from a study of cytomegalovirus exposure and HLA in healthy donors. Study-level results: Among CMV-associated TCR beta chains, most appeared HLA-restricted in a later analysis. Apart from CMV serostatus, no immune exposure information was available. TCR beta sequences numbering over 15,000 were associated with HLA alleles at 0.05 false discovery rate in a later analysis.

Looked up from germline, CDR1 is LGHNA and CDR2 is YSLEER. V lost 1 base, J lost 7 bases, and 13 bases lay in between. This CDR3 spans 14 amino acids. As regards this clone: Antigen specificity is unknown.

The PCR was carried out with 60 Vbeta primers and 13 Jbeta primers. Assay used: immunoSEQ multiplex PCR; TCRdb lists only in-frame clones, some missing. This sample contains around 100,000 clones. The chain employs TRBV4-3 and TRBJ1-1; possibly TRBD1 for D (5 bases). The sequence came from a man between 45 and 60 years old in good health and CMV-seronegative. Sequences were obtained from PBMCs. This chain's CDR3 is CASSQGWMTDEAFF. The CDR3 coding sequence is TGCGCCAGCAGCCAAGGATGGATGACAGATGAAGCTTTCTTT.